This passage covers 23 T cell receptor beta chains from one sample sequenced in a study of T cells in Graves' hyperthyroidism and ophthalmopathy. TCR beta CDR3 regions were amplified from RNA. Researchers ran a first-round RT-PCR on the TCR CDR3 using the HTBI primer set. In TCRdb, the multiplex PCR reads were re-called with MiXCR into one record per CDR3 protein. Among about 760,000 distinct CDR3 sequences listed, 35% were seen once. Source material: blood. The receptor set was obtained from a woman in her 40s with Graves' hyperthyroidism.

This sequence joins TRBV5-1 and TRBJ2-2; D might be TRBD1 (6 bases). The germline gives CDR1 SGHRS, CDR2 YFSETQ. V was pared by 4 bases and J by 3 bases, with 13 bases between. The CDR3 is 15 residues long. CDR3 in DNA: TGCGCCAGCAGCCAGGGACATCGGGACACCGGGGAGCTGTTTTTT. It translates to CASSQGHRDTGELFF.

The CDR3 loop is CSLGSGGLYEQYF. The CDR3 DNA reads as TGCAGCTTGGGGTCGGGGGGCCTCTACGAGCAGTACTTC. The chain has TRBV29-1 and TRBJ2-7, with a possible D match to TRBD2 (7 bases). The CDR3 length is 13 residues. The germline V gene encodes CDR1 SQVTM and CDR2 ANQGSEA. Trimming took 8 bases from V and 3 from J, leaving 17 bases between them.

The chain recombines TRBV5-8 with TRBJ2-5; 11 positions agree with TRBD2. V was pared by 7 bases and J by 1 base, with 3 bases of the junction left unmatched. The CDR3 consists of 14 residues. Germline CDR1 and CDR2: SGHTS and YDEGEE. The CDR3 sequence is CASPGTSGQETQYF. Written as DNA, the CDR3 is TGTGCCAGCCCCGGGACTAGCGGCCAAGAGACCCAGTACTTC.

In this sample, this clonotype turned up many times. The CDR3 here is CASVRRANTEAFF. For the CDR3, the DNA is TGTGCCAGTGTTAGACGGGCGAACACTGAAGCTTTCTTT. The chain employs TRBV19 and TRBJ1-1; no reliable D call. Germline CDR1 LNHDA, CDR2 SQIVND (reference sequence). The CDR3 length is 13 residues. V shed 8 bases and J shed 1 base, with 11 bases lying between them.

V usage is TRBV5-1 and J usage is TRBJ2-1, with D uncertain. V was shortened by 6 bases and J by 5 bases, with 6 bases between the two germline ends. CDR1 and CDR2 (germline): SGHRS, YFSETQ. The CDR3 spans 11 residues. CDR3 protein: CASNLNNEQFF. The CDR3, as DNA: TGCGCCAGCAATCTGAACAATGAGCAGTTCTTC.

As DNA, the CDR3 is TGTGCCATCAGCGAGAACCGGGACAGGAACACCGGGGAGCTGTTTTTT. Translated, it gives CAISENRDRNTGELFF. V is TRBV10-3 and J is TRBJ2-2, with 7 bases identical to TRBD1. The junction had 8 bases not matched to a gene; V was cut back by 6 bases and J by 1 base. Germline CDR1 reads ENHRY; CDR2 reads SYGVKD. CDR3 length: 16 residues.

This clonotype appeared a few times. As DNA, the CDR3 is TGTGCCAGCAGCGGGGGGTACTCCTACGAGCAGTACTTC. Translated: CASSGGYSYEQYF. This chain connects TRBV7-2 to TRBJ2-7, with D tentatively TRBD2 (6 bases). This CDR3 region has 13 residues. Trimming took 5 bases from V and 0 from J, leaving 8 bases between them. Germline values: CDR1 SGHTA, CDR2 FQGNSA.

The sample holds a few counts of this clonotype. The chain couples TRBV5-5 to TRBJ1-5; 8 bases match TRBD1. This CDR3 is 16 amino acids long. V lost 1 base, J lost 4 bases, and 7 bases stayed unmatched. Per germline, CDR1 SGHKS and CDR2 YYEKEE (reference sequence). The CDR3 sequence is CASSLFQGAPNQPQHF. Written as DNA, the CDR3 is TGTGCCAGCAGCTTGTTTCAGGGGGCTCCAAATCAGCCCCAGCATTTT.

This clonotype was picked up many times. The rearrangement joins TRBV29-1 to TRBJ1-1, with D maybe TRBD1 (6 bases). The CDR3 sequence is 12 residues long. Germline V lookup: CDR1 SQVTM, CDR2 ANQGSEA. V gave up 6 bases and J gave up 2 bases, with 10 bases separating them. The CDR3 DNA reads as TGCAGCGTCGGACAGCTAAACACTGAAGCTTTCTTT. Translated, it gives CSVGQLNTEAFF.

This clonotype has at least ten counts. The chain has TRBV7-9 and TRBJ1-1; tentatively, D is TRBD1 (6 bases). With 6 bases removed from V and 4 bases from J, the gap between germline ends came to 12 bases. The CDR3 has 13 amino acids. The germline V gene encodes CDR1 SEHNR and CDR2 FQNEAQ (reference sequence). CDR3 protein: CASRGGLLTEAFF. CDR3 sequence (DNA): TGTGCCAGCAGGGGGGGGCTGCTCACTGAAGCTTTCTTT.

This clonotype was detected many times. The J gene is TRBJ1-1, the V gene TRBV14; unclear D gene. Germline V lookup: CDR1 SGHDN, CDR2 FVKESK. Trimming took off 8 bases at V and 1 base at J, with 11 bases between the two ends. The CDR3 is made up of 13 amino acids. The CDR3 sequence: CASSKLRNTEAFF. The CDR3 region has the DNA TGTGCCAGCTCAAAACTGAGGAACACTGAAGCTTTCTTT.

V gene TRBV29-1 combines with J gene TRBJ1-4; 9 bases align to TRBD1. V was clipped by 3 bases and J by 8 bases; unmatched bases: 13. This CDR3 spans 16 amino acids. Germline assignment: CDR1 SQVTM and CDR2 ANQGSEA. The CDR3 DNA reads TGCAGCGTTGACCAGGGGCCGGGACAGGGAGACGAAAAACTGTTTTTT. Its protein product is CSVDQGPGQGDEKLFF.

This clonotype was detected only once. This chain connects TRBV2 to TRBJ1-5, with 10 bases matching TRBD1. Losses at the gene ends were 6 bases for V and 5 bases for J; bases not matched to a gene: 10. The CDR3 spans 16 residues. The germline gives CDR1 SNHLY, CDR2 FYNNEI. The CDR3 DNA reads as TGTGCCAGCAGAGGACAGGGGGGTGTCGGACATCAGCCCCAGCATTTT. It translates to CASRGQGGVGHQPQHF.

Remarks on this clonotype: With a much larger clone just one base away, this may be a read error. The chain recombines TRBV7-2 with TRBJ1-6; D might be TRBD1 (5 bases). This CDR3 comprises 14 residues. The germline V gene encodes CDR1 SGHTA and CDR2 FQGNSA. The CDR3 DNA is TGTGCCAGCGGCTTCGTAAGATCGGGACCACCCCTCCACTTT. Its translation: CASGFVRSGPPLHF.

CDR3 DNA sequence: TGCAGCGTGGCGGGTTGGCAAGAGACCCAGTACTTC. Protein sequence: CSVAGWQETQYF. The chain uses TRBV29-1 and TRBJ2-5; a possible D gene is TRBD2 (5 bases). CDR1 and CDR2 from the germline V gene are SQVTM and ANQGSEA. This CDR3 region has 12 residues. Trimming removed 6 bases from V and 2 bases from J, with 10 bases in between.

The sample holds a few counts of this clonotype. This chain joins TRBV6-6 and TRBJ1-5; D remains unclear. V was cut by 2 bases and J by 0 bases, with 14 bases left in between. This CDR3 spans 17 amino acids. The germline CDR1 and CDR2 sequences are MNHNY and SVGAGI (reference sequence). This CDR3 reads CASSYGQPSYSNQPQHF. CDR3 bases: TGTGCCAGCAGTTACGGCCAGCCCTCTTATAGCAATCAGCCCCAGCATTTT.

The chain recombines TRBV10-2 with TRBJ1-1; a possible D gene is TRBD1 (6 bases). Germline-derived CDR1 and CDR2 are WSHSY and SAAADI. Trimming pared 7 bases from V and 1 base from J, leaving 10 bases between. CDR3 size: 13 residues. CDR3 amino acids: CASKGQTNTEAFF. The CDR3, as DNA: TGCGCCAGCAAGGGACAAACGAACACTGAAGCTTTCTTT.

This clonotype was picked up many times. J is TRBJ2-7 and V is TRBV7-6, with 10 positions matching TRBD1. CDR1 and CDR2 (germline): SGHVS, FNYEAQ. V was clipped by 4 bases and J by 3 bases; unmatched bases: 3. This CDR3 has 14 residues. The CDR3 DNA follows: TGTGCCAGCAGCTCGACAGGGGGCGGCTACGAGCAGTACTTC. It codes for CASSSTGGGYEQYF. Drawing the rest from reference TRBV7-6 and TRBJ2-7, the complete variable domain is GAGVSQSPRYKVTKRGQDVALRCDPISGHVSLYWYRQALGQGPEFLTYFNYEAQQDKSGLPNDRFSAERPEGSISTLTIQRTEQRDSAMYRCASSSTGGGYEQYFGPGTRLTVT.

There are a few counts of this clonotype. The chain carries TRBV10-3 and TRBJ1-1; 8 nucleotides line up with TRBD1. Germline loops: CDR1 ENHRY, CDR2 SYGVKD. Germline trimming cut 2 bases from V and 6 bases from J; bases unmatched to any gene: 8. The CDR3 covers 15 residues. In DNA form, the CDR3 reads TGTGCCATCAGTGAGAAAGTGGACAGGGACGCTGAAGCTTTCTTT. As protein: CAISEKVDRDAEAFF.

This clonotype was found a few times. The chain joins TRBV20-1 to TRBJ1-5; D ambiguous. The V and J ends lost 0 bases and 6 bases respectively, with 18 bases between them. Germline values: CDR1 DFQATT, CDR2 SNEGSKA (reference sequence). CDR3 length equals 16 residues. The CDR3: CSARDRKKGSGQPQHF. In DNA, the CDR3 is TGCAGTGCTAGAGATAGAAAGAAAGGGTCGGGTCAGCCCCAGCATTTT.

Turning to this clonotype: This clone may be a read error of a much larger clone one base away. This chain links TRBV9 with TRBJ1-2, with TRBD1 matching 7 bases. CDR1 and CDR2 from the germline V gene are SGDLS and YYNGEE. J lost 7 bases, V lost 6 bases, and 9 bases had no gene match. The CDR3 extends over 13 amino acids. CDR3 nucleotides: TGTGCCAGCACCATTACTGCAGGGGGTGGCTACACCTTC. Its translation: CASTITAGGGYTF.

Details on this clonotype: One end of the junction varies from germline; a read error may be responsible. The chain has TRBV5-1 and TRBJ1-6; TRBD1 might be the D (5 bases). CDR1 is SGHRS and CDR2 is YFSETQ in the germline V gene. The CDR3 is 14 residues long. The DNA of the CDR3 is TGTGCCAGCAGCATACAGGCTGGGAATTCACCCCTCCACTTT. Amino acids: CASSIQAGNSPLHF.

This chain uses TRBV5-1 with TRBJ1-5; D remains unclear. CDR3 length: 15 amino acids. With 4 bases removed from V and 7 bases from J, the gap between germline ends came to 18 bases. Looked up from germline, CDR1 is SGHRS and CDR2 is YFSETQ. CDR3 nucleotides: TGCGCCAGCAGCCAAGAGCCCGGAATGCGGCAGCCCCAGCATTTT. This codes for CASSQEPGMRQPQHF.